This T cell receptor (beta chain) is from a study of CD8+ T cells in alopecia areata. Treatment specified: oral pan-JAK inhibitor, 5-10 mg twice daily. Collected material from alopecia areata patients comprised lesional scalp punch biopsies and peripheral blood. RNA extraction was followed by reverse transcription into cDNA, which acted as the sequencing template. Data came from immunoSEQ multiplex PCR; TCRdb stores just in-frame clones and leaves some out. Here the sample spans about 300,000 clones, roughly 60% being singletons. Deletions cut 5 bases from V and 4 bases from J, with 11 bases between. Germline-derived CDR1 and CDR2 are SNHLY and FYNNEI. CDR3 length equals 13 residues.

The sequence was collected from a human donor with alopecia areata. Sequenced here: CD4+ T cells sorted from blood, sampled at week 24, from a patient treated with tofacitinib. The V call is TRBV2, the J call TRBJ2-5; possible D gene TRBD1, 6 bases. The CDR3 sequence is CASSTDRGETQYF. In DNA, the CDR3 is TGTGCCAGCAGTACGGACAGAGGAGAGACCCAGTACTTC.